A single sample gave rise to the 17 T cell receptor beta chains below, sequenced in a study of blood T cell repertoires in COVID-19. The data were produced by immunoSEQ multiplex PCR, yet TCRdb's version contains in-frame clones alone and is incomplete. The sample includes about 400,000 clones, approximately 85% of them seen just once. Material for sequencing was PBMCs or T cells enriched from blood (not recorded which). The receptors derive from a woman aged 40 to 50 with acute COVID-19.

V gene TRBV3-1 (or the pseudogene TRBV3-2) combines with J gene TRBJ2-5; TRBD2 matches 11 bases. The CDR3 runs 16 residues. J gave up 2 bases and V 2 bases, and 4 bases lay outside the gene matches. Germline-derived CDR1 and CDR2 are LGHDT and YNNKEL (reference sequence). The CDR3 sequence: CASSQTLAGGQETQYF. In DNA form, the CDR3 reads TGTGCCAGCAGCCAAACGCTAGCGGGGGGACAAGAGACCCAGTACTTC.

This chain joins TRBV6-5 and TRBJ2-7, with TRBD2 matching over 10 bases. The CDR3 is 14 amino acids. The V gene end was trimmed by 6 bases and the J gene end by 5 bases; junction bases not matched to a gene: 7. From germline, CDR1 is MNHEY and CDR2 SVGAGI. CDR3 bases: TGTGCCAGCAGCTCCGGGACTAGCGTCGACGAGCAGTACTTC. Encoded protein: CASSSGTSVDEQYF.

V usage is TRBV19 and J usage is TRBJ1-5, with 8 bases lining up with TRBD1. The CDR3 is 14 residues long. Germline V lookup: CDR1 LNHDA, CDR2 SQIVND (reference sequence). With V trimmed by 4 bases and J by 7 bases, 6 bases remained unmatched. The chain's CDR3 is CASSTRTGNQPQHF. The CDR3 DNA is TGTGCCAGTAGTACCAGGACAGGGAACCAGCCCCAGCATTTT.

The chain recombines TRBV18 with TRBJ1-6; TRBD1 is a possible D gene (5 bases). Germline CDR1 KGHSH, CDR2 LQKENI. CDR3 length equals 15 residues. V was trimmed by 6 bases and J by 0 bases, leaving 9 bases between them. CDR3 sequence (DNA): TGTGCCAGCTCGCCAGGGAGCTCCTATAATTCACCCCTCCACTTT. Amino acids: CASSPGSSYNSPLHF.

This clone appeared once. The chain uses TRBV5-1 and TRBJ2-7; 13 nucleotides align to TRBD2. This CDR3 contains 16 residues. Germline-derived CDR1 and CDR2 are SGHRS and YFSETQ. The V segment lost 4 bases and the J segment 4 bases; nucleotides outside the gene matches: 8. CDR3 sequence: CASSQGLAGVGYEQYF. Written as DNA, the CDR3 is TGCGCCAGCAGCCAAGGACTAGCGGGGGTTGGATACGAGCAGTACTTC.

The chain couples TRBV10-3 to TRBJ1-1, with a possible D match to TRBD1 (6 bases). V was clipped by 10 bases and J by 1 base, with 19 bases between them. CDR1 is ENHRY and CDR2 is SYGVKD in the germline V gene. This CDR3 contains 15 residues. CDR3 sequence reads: CATTGLRTANTEAFF. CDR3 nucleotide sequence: TGTGCCACCACGGGATTGAGGACAGCGAACACTGAAGCTTTCTTT.

CDR3 sequence: CASSPGDYGYTF. The CDR3 bases are TGTGCCAGCAGCCCAGGGGACTATGGCTACACCTTC. The V call is TRBV3-1 (or the pseudogene TRBV3-2), the J call TRBJ1-2; D possibly corresponds to TRBD1 (6 bases). Germline V gene lookup returns CDR1 LGHDT and CDR2 YNNKEL (reference sequence). V was shortened by 4 bases and J by 3 bases, with 6 bases between the two germline ends. The CDR3 has 12 residues.

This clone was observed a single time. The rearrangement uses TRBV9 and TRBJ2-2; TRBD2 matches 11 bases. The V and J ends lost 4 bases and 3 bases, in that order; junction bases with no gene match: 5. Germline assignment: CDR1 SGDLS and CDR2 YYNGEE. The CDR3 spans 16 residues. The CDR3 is CASSLSSGGYTGELFF. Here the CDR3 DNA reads TGTGCCAGCAGCTTGTCTAGCGGGGGGTACACCGGGGAGCTGTTTTTT.

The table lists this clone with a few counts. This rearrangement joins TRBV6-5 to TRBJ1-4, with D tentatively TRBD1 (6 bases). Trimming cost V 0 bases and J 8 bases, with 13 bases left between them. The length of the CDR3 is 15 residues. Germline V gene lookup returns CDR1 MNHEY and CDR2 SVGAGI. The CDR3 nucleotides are TGTGCCAGCAGTTACTCAAGGGAGGGGGGAGAAAAACTGTTTTTT. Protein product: CASSYSREGGEKLFF.

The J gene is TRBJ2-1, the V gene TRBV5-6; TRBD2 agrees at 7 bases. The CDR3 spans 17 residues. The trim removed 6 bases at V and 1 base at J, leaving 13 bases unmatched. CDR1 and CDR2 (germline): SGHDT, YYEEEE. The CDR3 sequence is CASIGKRGLPSYNEQFF. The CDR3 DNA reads TGTGCCAGCATTGGTAAGCGGGGCCTACCTTCCTACAATGAGCAGTTCTTC.

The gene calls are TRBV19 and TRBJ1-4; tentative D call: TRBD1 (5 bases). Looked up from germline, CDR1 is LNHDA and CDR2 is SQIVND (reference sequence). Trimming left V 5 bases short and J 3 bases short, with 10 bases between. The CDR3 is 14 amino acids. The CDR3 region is CASSGRGPNEKLFF. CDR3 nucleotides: TGTGCCAGTAGTGGGAGGGGCCCTAATGAAAAACTGTTTTTT.

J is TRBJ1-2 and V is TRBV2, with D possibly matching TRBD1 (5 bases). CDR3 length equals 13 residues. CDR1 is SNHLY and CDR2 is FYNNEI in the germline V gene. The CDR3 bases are TGTCAGACACCGAGTGGACATATCTATGGCTACACCTTC. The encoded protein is CQTPSGHIYGYTF. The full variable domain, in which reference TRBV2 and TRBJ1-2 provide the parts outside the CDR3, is EPEVTQTPSHQVTQMGQEVILRCVPISNHLYFYWYRQILGQKVEFLVSFYNNEISEKSEIFDDQFSVERPDGSNFTLKIRSTKLEDSAMYFCQTPSGHIYGYTFGSGTRLTVV.

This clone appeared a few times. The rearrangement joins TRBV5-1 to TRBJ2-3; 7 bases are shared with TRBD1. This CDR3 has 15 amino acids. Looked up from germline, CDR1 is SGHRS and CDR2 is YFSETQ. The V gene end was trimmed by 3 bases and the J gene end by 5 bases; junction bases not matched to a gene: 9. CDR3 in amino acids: CASSSGTVYEDTQYF. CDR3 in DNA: TGCGCCAGCAGCTCCGGGACAGTTTATGAAGATACGCAGTATTTT.

CDR3: CSVGTLGDEAFF. The CDR3 DNA reads TGCAGCGTCGGTACACTCGGGGATGAAGCTTTCTTT. The chain recombines TRBV29-1 with TRBJ1-1; no reliable D call. Germline loops: CDR1 SQVTM, CDR2 ANQGSEA. V lost 6 bases, J lost 7 bases, and 15 bases lay in between. CDR3 length: 12 residues.

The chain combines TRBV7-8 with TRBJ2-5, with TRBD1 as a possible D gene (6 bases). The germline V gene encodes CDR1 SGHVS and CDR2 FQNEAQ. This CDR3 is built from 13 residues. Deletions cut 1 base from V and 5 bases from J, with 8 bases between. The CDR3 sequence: CASSLDRAETQYF. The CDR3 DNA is TGTGCCAGCAGCTTAGACAGGGCGGAGACCCAGTACTTC.

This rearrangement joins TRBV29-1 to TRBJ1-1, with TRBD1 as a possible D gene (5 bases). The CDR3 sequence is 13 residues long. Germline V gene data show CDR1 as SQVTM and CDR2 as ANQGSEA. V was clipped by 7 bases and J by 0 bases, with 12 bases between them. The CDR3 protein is CSGGQVMNTEAFF. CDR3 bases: TGCAGCGGGGGCCAGGTCATGAACACTGAAGCTTTCTTT.

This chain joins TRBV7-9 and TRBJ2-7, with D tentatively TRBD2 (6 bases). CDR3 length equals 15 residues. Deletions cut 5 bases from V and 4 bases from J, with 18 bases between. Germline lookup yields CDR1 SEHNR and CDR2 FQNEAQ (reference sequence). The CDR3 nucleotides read TGTGCCAGCAGCAACATCCGGGCGGGGTCGTACGAGCAGTACTTC. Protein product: CASSNIRAGSYEQYF.